This TCR beta chain is drawn from a study of cytomegalovirus exposure and HLA in healthy donors. A single count supports this clone. Amplification used 60 Vbeta primers and 13 Jbeta primers. Sequencing used immunoSEQ multiplex PCR; TCRdb keeps in-frame clones, though not all of them. This table holds some 120,000 clones, 80% found once. This receptor was obtained from a man aged 30-40 years in good health and CMV-seronegative. Material: PBMCs.

The CDR3 DNA sequence: TGTGCCAGTAGTAACGCCGGGACAAACGCTGGAAACACCATATATTTT. Translating gives CASSNAGTNAGNTIYF. The chain recombines TRBV19 with TRBJ1-3; possibly TRBD1 for D (6 bases). CDR1 and CDR2 from the germline V gene are LNHDA and SQIVND (reference sequence). The V end was cut by 4 bases, the J end by 2 bases, with 15 bases between. This CDR3 has 16 residues.